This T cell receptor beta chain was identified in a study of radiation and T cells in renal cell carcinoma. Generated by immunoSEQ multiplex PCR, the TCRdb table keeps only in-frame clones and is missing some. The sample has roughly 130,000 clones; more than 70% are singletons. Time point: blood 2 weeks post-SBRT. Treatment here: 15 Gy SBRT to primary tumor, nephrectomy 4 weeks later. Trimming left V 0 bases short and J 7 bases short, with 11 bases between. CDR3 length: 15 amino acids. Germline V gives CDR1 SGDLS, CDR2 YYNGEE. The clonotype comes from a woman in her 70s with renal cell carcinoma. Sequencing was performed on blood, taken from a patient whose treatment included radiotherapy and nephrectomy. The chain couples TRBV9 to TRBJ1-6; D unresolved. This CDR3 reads CASSVGELGNSPLHF. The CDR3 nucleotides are TGTGCCAGCAGCGTAGGGGAGTTGGGGAATTCACCCCTCCACTTT.